This T cell receptor (beta chain) appears in the sequencing data of a study of shared clonotypes between healthy human individuals. Some clones are missing from TCRdb's copy, which holds only in-frame ones; the method was immunoSEQ multiplex PCR. Of over a million clones in the sample, roughly 96% were seen once. The germline V gene has CDR1 SGHRS and CDR2 YFSETQ. This CDR3 is built from 16 residues. V was cut by 3 bases and J by 2 bases, with 15 bases left in between. Details on this clone: Antigen: not known.

Overall study findings and caveats: Richness estimates generally favored naive over memory subsets.

The gene calls are TRBV5-1 and TRBJ2-1, with a weak D call TRBD1 (6 bases). Sequenced material: naive CD4+ T cells sorted from blood. Subset meaning: CD45RA+ positively selected. This TCR was sampled from a man aged 25 to 40 in good health. CDR3 amino acids: CASSSQGDWTYNEQFF. DNA for the CDR3: TGCGCCAGCAGCTCACAGGGTGATTGGACCTACAATGAGCAGTTCTTC.